This TCR beta chain was recovered during a study of cytomegalovirus exposure and HLA in healthy donors (dated by TCRdb to 2016 to 2017). For context, the study as a whole: In an earlier analysis of some 610 of the donors, 276 Gb of sequence data and 117 million unique TCR beta sequences from roughly 190 million T cells were reported. Around 320 gigabases of sequencing data and 80 million or so unique TCR sequences were included in an early release covering about 600 HLA-typed donors. Of the roughly 390 genotyped donors, 65% to 90% were placed in the genetic ancestry cluster associated with self-reported Caucasian donors. The study was designed to test whether signatures of past pathogen exposure could be identified by cataloging public T cell receptors. The study used immunosequencing to profile the T cell repertoires of 666 subjects and linked those repertoires to cytomegalovirus serostatus. A separate validation cohort of over a hundred different subjects was used in addition to the approximately 610-subject first cohort. The study combined high-throughput TCR immunosequencing, statistical association of individual TCRs with disease status, and machine learning to predict cytomegalovirus infection status. A later analysis re-analyzed previously published TCR beta repertoires from roughly 630 donors and added high-resolution HLA genotyping to study TCR occurrence patterns. In the later analysis, no new phenotypic data were used to find candidate immune exposures; instead, reliance was placed on TCR beta sequences and their occurrence across donors. An earlier analysis of 500 to 650 of the donors applied high-throughput TCR beta sequencing to assess whether each TCR beta V gene segment acted as functional or pseudogenic. Donor age, sex, ethnicity and CMV serostatus were compiled together with the repertoire data. A later genetic analysis took genome-wide SNP genotypes for about 65% of the 666 donors and used that subset as a discovery cohort. All discovery cohort repertoires had been generated using a single sequencing platform. Class I and class II HLA loci were covered by the typing at four-digit resolution. The number of donors typed differed by locus, with about 629-630 for A, B, C, DRB1 and DQB1, roughly 520 for DQA1, nearly 610 for DPA1, and approximately 470 for DPB1. Because of strong linkage in the cohort, roughly five DR-DQ haplotypes were treated as single units for association and clustering. Among roughly 400 genotyped donors of the cohort, an average of approximately 240,000 unique TCR beta nucleotide sequences was sequenced per donor, of which approximately 19% were non-productive.

The library was obtained by the immunoSEQ multiplex PCR assay. For the multiplex PCR, a mixture combining 60 forward primers for TCR Vbeta segments and 13 reverse primers for TCR Jbeta segments was used. Amplification of the CDR3 region of rearranged TCR beta genes was performed with a multiplex PCR assay on genomic DNA. Amplified TCR beta libraries were sequenced as 87-base-pair reads on the Illumina HiSeq System. On the authors' methods: A later analysis counted about 76 million unique TCR beta chains across the 550 to 750 repertoires, and around 12 million of these chains were shared by at least two donors. Raw reads were error-corrected and collapsed into unique sequences with a nearest-neighbor algorithm that merged closely related sequences to remove PCR and sequencing errors. To assign V, D and J gene segments, CDR3 sequences were aligned to IMGT reference sequences. For a sequence to be retained, at least a six-nucleotide match to both a V gene segment and a J gene segment was required. Rearrangements were called productive when the CDR3 lacked stop codons and stayed in frame with V and J; all others were non-productive. CDR3 was defined by IMGT convention, running from the second conserved V-encoded cysteine to the conserved J-encoded phenylalanine. The earlier analysis of about 570 of the donors excluded any sequence lacking an unambiguous match to a single V gene segment. In an earlier analysis of 587 of the donors, a V segment was called functional when productive rearrangements were above 56.7%, and segregating when the standard deviation between donors exceeded 5%. A statistical classification framework was built to diagnose cytomegalovirus status from the catalog of TCR beta chain sequences. In a later analysis, V and J genes were assigned by comparing TCR nucleotide sequences against IMGT/GENE-DB human TR gene sequences. Using the TCRdist pipeline, a later analysis assigned CDR3 sequences along with most-parsimonious VDJ recombination scenarios. In a later analysis, each TCR beta chain was defined by its CDR3 amino acid sequence together with its V-gene family, and reads without a unique V-gene family were excluded. To address suspected cross-contamination and a sequencing artifact, a later analysis removed a few hundred highly shared, low-generation-probability nucleotide sequences. In a later analysis, a clonal expansion index was calculated for each public chain from normalized within-repertoire ranks of inferred template counts. Generation probabilities in a later analysis came from a VDJ recombination model fitted to out-of-frame rearrangements, and those results were checked against IGoR. In a later analysis, TCR-TCR, TCR-HLA and TCR-CMV co-occurrence was scored with hypergeometric tests, and a repertoire-size bias correction was applied to TCR pairs. In a later analysis, false discovery rates were estimated by permuting HLA or CMV assignments 20 times. In a later analysis, co-occurring TCRs were grouped using DBSCAN, and TCRdist sequence similarity was added for clustering within HLA-allele-positive subsets. Repertoires with fewer than 30,000 or more than 120,000 public chains, plus five repertoires with anomalous nucleotide sharing, were excluded from co-occurrence clustering. The clones in this table, taken by TCRdb from immuneACCESS, are in-frame only. Not every clone is retained; where verified, under half of the shortfall comes from an unresolved V gene, and the cause of the rest is unknown. D and trimming were read from the DNA, whereas the V and J calls and clone size are those reported in that table. The sample yields some 120,000 clones; more than 70% were counted once. The ten most abundant clones make up 3% to 4.5% of the sample.

Overall study results and their limits: V-gene and J-gene trimming of TCR beta chains was associated with a missense DCLRE1C variant in a later genetic analysis, and the association was replicated in an independent cohort. The cohort was sequenced for TCR beta chains only, and without alpha or paired-chain data the features that could be detected were limited. A group of highly shared sequence variants was considered likely to be a technical artifact of the sequencing pipeline. According to a later analysis, parvovirus B19, influenza, CMV and Epstein-Barr virus appeared linked to several top co-occurrence clusters. Linkage disequilibrium might explain the correlated functional status among segregating V segments, but an unknown experimental factor could not be excluded. Roughly uniform sequencing depth across donors was assumed in presence/absence analyses, although this assumption may not hold. At a false discovery rate of 0.05, a later analysis linked some 17,000 TCR beta sequences to specific HLA alleles. In both the original and validation cohorts, the classifier was reported to diagnose cytomegalovirus status with high specificity and sensitivity. The study listed around 160 TCR beta chains as associated with cytomegalovirus. For the cohort, immune exposure information was limited to CMV serostatus. Because some donors lacked HLA typing at each locus, the association tests relied only on the typed subset. In vitro tests confirmed that three of the cytomegalovirus-associated TCR beta chains recognize cytomegalovirus antigens. A further reported finding was that TCR beta sequences accurately predicted the HLA-A and HLA-B alleles for most subjects in the first cohort. Because counts were too low, around 17 rarely observed V segments, including chromosome 9 orphons, were left out of the earlier analysis of approximately 500 of the donors. In a later analysis, most CMV-associated TCR beta chains were found to appear HLA-restricted, with HLA associations seemingly driven largely by CMV exposure. Most TCR sequences were observed very rarely across donors, whereas some public TCRs were present in many individuals. An earlier analysis of approximately 600 of the donors showed that most TCR beta V segments appeared in productive rearrangements either about 90% or about 30% of the time, which broadly matched IMGT annotations. Assigning TCR associations to individual alleles was difficult when HLA alleles, especially DR and DQ, strongly co-occurred. In a later analysis, HLA-associated TCR beta chains showed more clonal expansion and lower generation probabilities than non-associated chains that were equally common. Some IMGT-functional V segments, including TRBV6-2 and TRBV6-3, could not be distinguished by the 87-base-pair reads and were therefore excluded. In a later analysis, TCR association rates were found to vary across HLA loci, with the most associated TCRs seen for DRB1 alleles and the fewest for HLA-C alleles. According to a later genetic analysis, donors in an Asian-associated ancestry cluster had fewer N-insertions in productive TCRs than the approximately 630-donor mean. The authors suggested that the approach could potentially be generalized to other disease states and immunological phenotypes.

Concerning this clone: Its cognate antigen has yet to be identified. Base-call qualities are not available, and no considerably larger clone is one nucleotide away.

The cohort consisted of 666 healthy bone marrow donors. All cohort members were sampled while nominally healthy, although unrecorded immune exposures were likely present. The donor tested CMV seronegative and was one of the 352 seronegative cohort members. A peripheral blood sample was collected from each donor, and TCR beta sequencing was performed on peripheral blood mononuclear cells. The Qiagen DNeasy Blood Extraction Kit was used to extract genomic DNA from the blood cell samples. The germline V gene (reference sequence) supplies CDR1 SEHNR and CDR2 FQNEAQ. The junction shows trimming of 5 bases on V and 4 bases on J, and the gene matches do not reach 7 bases of it. Reading from cysteine to phenylalanine, the CDR3 counts 16 amino acids. Left in the record is the CDR3 DNA by itself, 48 bases read in frame from the first base.

The rearranged segments are TRBV7-9 and TRBJ2-5; 13 central nucleotides agree with TRBD2. This receptor was taken from a young man in good health and CMV-seronegative. Sequencing was performed on PBMCs. The encoded CDR3 is CASSELAGGPGETQYF. The nucleotide sequence is TGTGCCAGCAGCGAACTAGCGGGGGGGCCTGGAGAGACCCAGTACTTC.